The clone carrying this T cell receptor beta chain came up once. The data are from a study of beta chain features in type 1 diabetes. Study-level information: Patient and healthy donor groups were alike in age, gender and cell yields.

Reverse transcribing all isolated RNA meant expressed TCRB transcripts were sequenced. Produced via immunoSEQ multiplex PCR; TCRdb's table is partial and in-frame only. The data hold about 320,000 clones, with approximately 15% observed a single time. The germline CDR1 and CDR2 sequences are SGHNT and YENEEA. This CDR3 region has 16 residues. The V end lost 5 bases, the J end lost 6 bases, and 20 bases lay between the germline ends. The J gene is TRBJ2-1, the V gene TRBV11-3, with D possibly being TRBD1 or TRBD2 (6 bases each). The sequenced sample was central memory CD4+ T cells from blood. This TCR was sampled from a man aged 25-45 years in good health. The CDR3 here is CASSLRLGGKGNEQFF. The CDR3 nucleotides read TGTGCCAGCAGCCTCCGACTAGGGGGAAAGGGCAATGAGCAGTTCTTC.